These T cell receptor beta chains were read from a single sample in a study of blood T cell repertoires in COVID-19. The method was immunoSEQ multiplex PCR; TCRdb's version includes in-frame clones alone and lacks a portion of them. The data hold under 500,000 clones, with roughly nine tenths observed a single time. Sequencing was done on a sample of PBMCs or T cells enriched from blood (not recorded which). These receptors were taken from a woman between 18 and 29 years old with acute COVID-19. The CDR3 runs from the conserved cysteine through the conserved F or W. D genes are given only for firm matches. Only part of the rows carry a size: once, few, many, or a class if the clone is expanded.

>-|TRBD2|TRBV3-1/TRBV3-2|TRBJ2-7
CASSQGASGSYEQYF
TGTGCCAGCAGCCAAGGGGCTAGCGGGAGCTACGAGCAGTACTTC
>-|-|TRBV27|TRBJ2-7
CASSLSDRTRYEQYF
TGTGCCAGCAGTTTATCGGACAGAACAAGGTACGAGCAGTACTTC
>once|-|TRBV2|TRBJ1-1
CASRPGEVTEAFF
TGTGCCAGCAGGCCTGGAGAGGTCACTGAAGCTTTCTTT
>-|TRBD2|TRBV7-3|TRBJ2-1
CASSSPTSGVNSYNEQFF
TGTGCCAGCAGCTCCCCCACTAGCGGGGTAAACTCCTACAATGAGCAGTTCTTC
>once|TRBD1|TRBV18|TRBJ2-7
CASSPGSGGREQYF
TGTGCCAGCTCACCAGGATCAGGGGGACGCGAGCAGTACTTC
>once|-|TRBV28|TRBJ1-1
CASSLQNTEAFF
TGTGCCAGCAGTTTACAGAACACTGAAGCTTTCTTT
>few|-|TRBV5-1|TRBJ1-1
CASSSLSGSTNTEAFF
TGCGCCAGCAGCTCCTTAAGCGGTTCTACGAACACTGAAGCTTTCTTT
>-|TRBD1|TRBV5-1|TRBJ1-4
CASSSRDSNEKLFF
TGCGCCAGCAGCTCCCGGGACAGTAATGAAAAACTGTTTTTT
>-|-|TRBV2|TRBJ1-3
CASSEGPLSGNTIYF
TGTGCCAGCAGTGAAGGTCCCCTCTCTGGAAACACCATATATTTT
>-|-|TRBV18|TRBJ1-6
CASSPSGSYNSPLHF
TGTGCCAGCTCACCATCGGGCTCCTATAATTCACCCCTCCACTTT
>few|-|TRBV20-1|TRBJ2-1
CSAGQSNEQFF
TGCAGTGCAGGACAGAGCAATGAGCAGTTCTTC
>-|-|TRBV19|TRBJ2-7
CASSIGQGLYEQYF
TGTGCCAGTAGTATAGGACAGGGACTCTACGAGCAGTACTTC
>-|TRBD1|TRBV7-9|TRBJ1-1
CASTNSDRMNTEAFF
TGTGCCAGCACCAATTCGGACAGGATGAACACTGAAGCTTTCTTT
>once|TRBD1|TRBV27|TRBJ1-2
CASSRQGYGYTF
TGTGCCAGCAGTCGACAGGGTTATGGCTACACCTTC
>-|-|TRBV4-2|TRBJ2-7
CASSQERGSYEQYF
TGTGCCAGCAGCCAAGAACGGGGGAGTTACGAGCAGTACTTC
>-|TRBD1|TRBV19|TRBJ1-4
CASRRQGSSEKLFF
TGTGCCAGTAGACGACAGGGCAGTAGCGAAAAACTGTTTTTT
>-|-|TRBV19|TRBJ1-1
CASSIERRGNTEAFF
TGTGCCAGTAGTATAGAACGGCGGGGGAACACTGAAGCTTTCTTT
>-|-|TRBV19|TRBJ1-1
CASSIGPMGGLTEAFF
TGTGCCAGTAGTATAGGCCCGATGGGGGGTTTAACTGAAGCTTTCTTT
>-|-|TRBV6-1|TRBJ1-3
CASSEARGNTIYF
TGTGCCAGCAGTGAAGCGCGTGGAAACACCATATATTTT
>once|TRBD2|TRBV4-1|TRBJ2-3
CASSQVPPGLAGGVTDTQYF
TGCGCCAGCAGCCAAGTTCCCCCGGGACTAGCGGGAGGCGTCACAGATACGCAGTATTTT
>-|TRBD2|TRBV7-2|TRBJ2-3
CASTRMTSGVSDTQYF
TGTGCCAGCACCCGGATGACTAGCGGGGTCTCAGATACGCAGTATTTT
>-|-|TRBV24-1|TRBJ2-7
CATSDGAKQYF
TGTGCCACCAGTGATGGAGCGAAACAGTACTTC
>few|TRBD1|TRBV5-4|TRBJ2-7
CASSDGQGAGYEQYF
TGTGCCAGCAGCGACGGACAGGGGGCGGGCTACGAGCAGTACTTC
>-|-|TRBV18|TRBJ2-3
CASSPVTGSTGTDTQYF
TGTGCCAGCTCACCAGTGACAGGCTCCACCGGCACAGATACGCAGTATTTT
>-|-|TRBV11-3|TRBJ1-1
CASSLEAGNTEAFF
TGTGCCAGCAGCTTAGAAGCAGGGAACACTGAAGCTTTCTTT
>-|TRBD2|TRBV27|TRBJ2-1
CASSLFLAGGDEQFF
TGTGCCAGCAGTTTATTTCTAGCGGGGGGTGATGAGCAGTTCTTC
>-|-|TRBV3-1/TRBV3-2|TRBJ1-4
CASSQGVAGNEKLFF
TGTGCCAGCAGCCAAGGAGTCGCGGGGAATGAAAAACTGTTTTTT
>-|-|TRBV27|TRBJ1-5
CASSLGSRDQPQHF
TGTGCCAGCAGTTTGGGCAGTCGTGATCAGCCCCAGCATTTT